This entry describes one T cell receptor (beta chain). Its antigen is not yet known. Base qualities were left out, and no much larger clone turns up one base away. The sample originates from a study of cytotoxic CD8 clonotypes in ibrutinib-treated CLL (TCRdb year 2021). About the study as a whole: The cohort was composed of under 12 relapsed/refractory and about 15 treatment-naive patients; IGHV unmutated status was identified in approximately 18 patients. Cryopreserved peripheral blood mononuclear cells were obtained prior to treatment, at the time of response, and at either disease progression or sustained remission. Longitudinal samples were obtainable from about 30% of the roughly 86 participants in the trial. On average, each sample had 255,043 productive templates and more than 85,000 productive rearrangements. Patients were still on ibrutinib when every remission and progressive disease sample was collected. Response samples were obtained after a median of approximately twelve months of treatment, with a range of about 6 to 40 months. Partial responses were observed in 24 patients and complete responses in 2; after a median follow-up of 68 months, remission was maintained in about 15 patients and progression was observed in roughly 12. Broad study findings and their caveats: Sampling times were not matched between sustained-remission and progressing patients, and lymph node repertoires were not studied. An increase in clonality was observed at ibrutinib response, with clonality remaining stable during sustained remission and falling back toward baseline at progression. Baseline clonality exceeded that of age-matched healthy donors and correlated strongly with circulating CD8+ T-cell counts. Public clonotypes were found to be uncommon and were observed to contract or remain stable during treatment; the increase in clonality was shown to reflect expansion of private clonotypes at ibrutinib response.

In light of the paper, this sample's time point label describes: approximately twelve months on ibrutinib. For TCR beta library preparation, approximately 2 micrograms of genomic DNA was extracted from cryopreserved PBMCs. Longitudinal blood samples from CLL patients receiving ibrutinib monotherapy were subjected to high-throughput TCR beta sequencing. The patients took part in an open-label, single-center phase 2 trial of ibrutinib monotherapy. The goal of deep resolution MiSeq sequencing was a depth between 1 in 1 million and 1 in 200,000 T cells, and coverage averaged 10x per clonotype. The immunoSEQ hsTCRB Kit was used to generate the TCR beta libraries. Turning to the authors' computational methods: The data were analyzed with ImmunoSEQ Analyzer and ImmunoSEQ Data Assistant, and V, D and J gene assignments followed IMGT definitions. Clonality, with values ranging from 0 to 1, was calculated as one minus the normalized Shannon entropy of productive rearrangement frequencies. Public clonotype analysis was restricted to overrepresented clonotypes comprising at least 0.05% of each patient's repertoire. Repertoires from thirteen age-matched healthy donors in immuneACCESS were used as clonality controls. What TCRdb holds here is the immuneACCESS table cut down to in-frame rearrangements. Part of the clones is not present; checked against another copy, under half of the missing clones reflect an unresolved V gene, and the others are unexplained. The V and J calls and clone size are taken from that table; D and trimming were inferred from the DNA. In this sample the table shows over 200,000 clones, just under 80% of which occur a single time. Over 10% of the sample is held by the ten biggest clonotypes.

CDR3 length: 13 amino acids, cysteine to phenylalanine. The retained sequence is limited to the CDR3, 39 bases, with the frame set at the first base. The germline V gene yields MNHNS for CDR1 and SASEGT for CDR2. Relative to germline, V is 8 bases shorter and J is 4 bases shorter, with 11 bases between their ends. The sequencing used PBMCs, collected after 12 months of ibrutinib treatment. The sequence was obtained from a human donor with chronic lymphocytic leukemia. The chain was built from TRBV6-1 and TRBJ1-4; no D gene can be assigned with confidence. The encoded CDR3 is CASEGDRNEKLFF. The sequence in DNA is TGTGCCAGCGAGGGAGACCGTAATGAAAAACTGTTTTTT.